These 11 T cell receptor beta chains originate from one sample sequenced in a study of T cell repertoires in cytomegalovirus infection. The antigens for these receptors are not known. Each CDR3 protein is one row after TCRdb ran MiXCR on the reads. The sample carries tens of thousands of distinct CDR3 sequences, about a fifth recorded once. The sample in question was CD8+ T cells from cultured PBMCs, obtained from culture after CMV antigen stimulation. The receptors were gathered from a human donor in good health (CMV status not recorded). Some clones in this sample may be carry-over from other donors' samples.

This clonotype occurred many times. V and J are TRBV7-9 and TRBJ2-3; 12 nucleotides line up with TRBD2. V was pared by 5 bases and J by 6 bases, with 12 bases of the junction left unmatched. The CDR3 extends over 17 amino acids. Germline assignment: CDR1 SEHNR and CDR2 FQNEAQ (reference sequence). In nucleotides, the CDR3 is TGTGCCAGCAGCCCTCAATTACTAGCGGGAGGATTGGATACGCAGTATTTT. Its translation: CASSPQLLAGGLDTQYF.

This chain connects TRBV7-2 to TRBJ1-6; 10 bases align to TRBD1. The ends lost 2 bases at V and 5 bases at J; junction bases unmatched: 3. The CDR3 loop spans 16 amino acids. Germline CDR1 and CDR2: SGHTA and FQGNSA. The CDR3 here is CASSLPGQGHNSPLHF. The CDR3 nucleotides read TGTGCCAGCAGCTTACCGGGACAGGGGCATAATTCACCCCTCCACTTT.

The chain carries TRBV7-8 and TRBJ2-1; 7 positions agree with TRBD2. V lost 7 bases and J lost 0; bases outside the gene matches: 9. The germline V gene has CDR1 SGHVS and CDR2 FQNEAQ. There are 16 residues in the CDR3. CDR3 sequence reads: CASTRLAEFSYNEQFF. CDR3 DNA: TGTGCCAGCACCCGACTAGCAGAGTTCTCCTACAATGAGCAGTTCTTC. Supplemented by reference TRBV7-8 and TRBJ2-1, the full variable domain reads GAGVSQSPRYKVAKRGQDVALRCDPISGHVSLFWYQQALGQGPEFLTYFQNEAQLDKSGLPSDRFFAERPEGSVSTLKIQRTQQEDSAVYLCASTRLAEFSYNEQFFGPGTRLTVL.

This clonotype has only a few counts. The chain has TRBV28 and TRBJ1-2; no definite D call. The CDR3 extends over 15 amino acids. The V gene lost 3 bases and the J gene lost 4 bases, with 15 bases spanning the gap. Germline assignment: CDR1 MDHEN and CDR2 SYDVKM. CDR3 sequence: CASSFIRELTYGYTF. DNA of the CDR3: TGTGCCAGCAGTTTTATAAGGGAGCTCACCTATGGCTACACCTTC.

The chain couples TRBV12-3 or TRBV12-4 to TRBJ2-1; a weak D match, TRBD1 (6 bases). The CDR3 has 13 residues. Trimming shortened V by 7 bases and J by 8 bases, and 15 bases separated the two germline ends. The CDR3 DNA follows: TGTGCCAGCACCCTACTACAGGGAGATGAGCAGTTCTTC. It encodes CASTLLQGDEQFF.

A few counts support this clonotype. This sequence joins TRBV20-1 and TRBJ1-2; D is perhaps TRBD1 (6 bases). This CDR3 is 13 amino acids long. Germline assignment: CDR1 DFQATT and CDR2 SNEGSKA (reference sequence). Trimming removed 4 bases at V and 3 bases at J, with 12 bases between. This chain's CDR3 is CSATWTEDYGYTF. CDR3 nucleotide sequence: TGCAGTGCTACCTGGACAGAAGACTATGGCTACACCTTC.

The chain has TRBV6-2 or TRBV6-3 and TRBJ1-1; D unresolved. The CDR3 has 15 residues. CDR1 is MNHEY, CDR2 SVGEGT, per germline. V lost 10 bases, J lost 3 bases, and 21 bases lay in between. CDR3 sequence (DNA): TGTGCCACCAGGAGAGGAAACCGCTTGGACACTGAAGCTTTCTTT. It specifies CATRRGNRLDTEAFF.

This clonotype was observed many times. V gene TRBV7-2 combines with J gene TRBJ2-1; D call uncertain. V was trimmed by 0 bases and J by 4 bases, leaving 7 bases between them. Germline V gene lookup returns CDR1 SGHTA and CDR2 FQGNSA. CDR3 length equals 14 residues. This chain's CDR3 is CASSLALGYNEQFF. As DNA, the CDR3 is TGTGCCAGCAGCTTAGCGCTGGGGTACAATGAGCAGTTCTTC.

The chain is built from TRBV12-3 or TRBV12-4 and TRBJ1-1; D is undetermined. The CDR3 has 11 residues. V lost 3 bases and J lost 7, with 6 bases in between. As DNA, the CDR3 is TGTGCCAGCAGTTTGAGAGTTGAAGCTTTCTTT. It translates to CASSLRVEAFF.

This clonotype was recorded many times. The genes are TRBV7-2 and TRBJ1-2; 8 bases match TRBD1. Germline CDR1 is SGHTA and CDR2 is FQGNSA. The CDR3 length is 15 residues. V lost 5 bases, J lost 2 bases, and 7 bases stayed unmatched. The chain's CDR3 is CASSLNGQGNYGYTF. DNA of the CDR3: TGTGCCAGCAGCCTGAACGGACAGGGCAACTATGGCTACACCTTC.

In this sample, this clonotype turned up a few times. V is TRBV28 and J is TRBJ1-1; D is undetermined. This CDR3 has 14 residues. Germline loops: CDR1 MDHEN, CDR2 SYDVKM. The V end was cut by 4 bases, the J end by 8 bases, with 17 bases between. The CDR3 sequence: CASSSAYLGKEAFF. DNA for the CDR3: TGTGCCAGCAGTTCCGCCTACTTGGGGAAAGAAGCTTTCTTT.